This TCR beta chain was obtained from a study of T-cell memory formation after mild COVID-19 (dated by TCRdb to about 2021). For the wider study: Most TCR sequence clusters were specific to one of the two donors. In two donors, T-cell clones that expanded and contracted after mild COVID-19 were tracked by sequencing TCRalpha and TCRbeta repertoires over time. Two young, previously healthy adult volunteers, one female and one male, were included in the cohort. Beyond this particular receptor, the publication reports: Clones contracting from day 15 to 85 had balanced CD4/CD8 phenotypes, while a second wave expanding from day 15 to 37 was biased towards CD4+. Some responding clones were detected in pre-infection memory, suggesting pre-existing cross-reactive memory T cells joined the SARS-CoV-2 response. The second-wave clones that peaked on day 37 were not confirmed to be SARS-CoV-2 specific. Only two mild cases were covered in the study, and larger cohorts including severe cases with pre-infection samples were considered necessary. Contracting CD4+ clones were found mainly in CM and EM memory subsets, while CD8+ clones were enriched in EMRA.

Ficoll-Paque density gradient centrifugation was the method used to isolate PBMCs. The sequencing machine was an Illumina NovaSeq 6000. TCRalpha and TCRbeta cDNA libraries were constructed by 5'RACE with constant-segment primers, with sample barcodes and unique molecular identifiers being introduced. Trizol reagent was used to extract RNA from every sample. The libraries were amplified in two PCR steps, and the second step added a second sample barcode and Illumina TruSeq adapters. Libraries were sequenced on an Illumina NovaSeq with 2 x 150 bp paired-end reads. Processing in the source paper ran as follows. The reads were demultiplexed and collapsed into UMI-guided consensus sequences using migec v1.2.7. Using mixcr v2.1.11, the UMI consensuses were aligned to TRA and TRB V and J templates and assembled into clonotypes. Clonotypes were classified as expanded or contracted when called significant by both edgeR and NoisET, with noise models trained on biological replicates. For edgeR calls, the thresholds were a false discovery rate-adjusted p below 0.01 and a log2 fold-change of 1. As an exploratory analysis of dynamics, max-normalized trajectories of the 1000 most abundant clonotypes were examined with PCA combined with hierarchical clustering. Separately sequenced CD4+ and CD8+ repertoires were used to assign the CD4 or CD8 phenotype of responding clones. TCRdb passed the public sequencing reads through fastp at Q25 and MiXCR, retaining productive beta sequences. Each record represents a unique CDR3 protein, reported with the most common genes and DNA among its rows. TCRdb's processing, not the study's, gives the V and J calls here. Here the sample has 210,000 or so distinct CDR3 sequences; 25% to 35% occur a single time. The ten biggest clones cover 9.5% to 12% of the sample.

With regard to this clonotype: It lacks a known antigen. Nothing much larger sits one base from this clone, and base qualities are not available.

Unmatched junction bases come to 12, with V trimmed by 4 bases and J by 10 bases. Reading from cysteine to phenylalanine, the CDR3 counts 15 amino acids. Solely the CDR3 DNA is kept, with 45 bases framed from the first base. As encoded in the germline V gene (reference sequence), CDR1 is LGHDT while CDR2 is YNNKEL. The chain is assembled from TRBV3-1 and TRBJ2-1; 8 of the junction bases match TRBD2. The receptor's source is an adult woman who had mild COVID-19 (a few samples of this study predate the infection). The sample titles of this study are shuffled in the database, so cell type and time point are left out; the donor was told from shared clones. The sequencing sample was made of PBMCs or a T cell subset sorted from them (not recorded which). The CDR3 here reads CASSLSAGGLWEQFF. In nucleotide form, the sequence is TGTGCCAGCAGCCTGAGTGCGGGGGGCCTCTGGGAGCAGTTCTTC.